These 20 T cell receptor beta chains share one sample of origin, sequenced in a study of control samples from healthy donors and cancer patients. Profiling relied on immunoSEQ multiplex PCR, and the TCRdb table lists in-frame clones only, not all of them. The sample records 100,000 to 150,000 clones, over 80% being singletons. Sequenced input: blood. The receptors come from a woman between 50 and 59 years old in good health.

The chain uses TRBV2 and TRBJ1-1, with no clear D. This CDR3 is built from 13 residues. Germline loops: CDR1 SNHLY, CDR2 FYNNEI. V was pared by 6 bases and J by 11 bases, with 19 bases between. CDR3 region: CASRSSRQERAFF. The CDR3 DNA sequence: TGTGCCAGCAGGTCCTCCCGCCAAGAAAGGGCTTTCTTT. The full variable domain, with the rest looked up from reference TRBV2 and TRBJ1-1, is EPEVTQTPSHQVTQMGQEVILRCVPISNHLYFYWYRQILGQKVEFLVSFYNNEISEKSEIFDDQFSVERPDGSNFTLKIRSTKLEDSAMYFCASRSSRQERAFFGQGTRLTVV.

This sequence joins TRBV28 and TRBJ2-1; D gene ambiguous. This CDR3 spans 12 amino acids. Trimming pared 1 base from V and 6 bases from J, leaving 4 bases between. The germline CDR1 and CDR2 sequences are MDHEN and SYDVKM. The CDR3 here is CASSLSPNEQFF. In DNA, the CDR3 is TGTGCCAGCAGTTTATCTCCCAATGAGCAGTTCTTC.

The chain carries TRBV25-1 and TRBJ1-6; TRBD1 might be the D (5 bases). V lost 4 bases to trimming and J lost 7 bases, with 11 bases between them. This CDR3 has 14 residues. Germline V CDR1 and CDR2: MGHDK, SYGVNS. CDR3 DNA: TGTGCCAGCAGTGGTCCCCGGGGGAATTCACCCCTCCACTTT. This sequence encodes CASSGPRGNSPLHF.

The gene calls are TRBV28 and TRBJ1-3, with D tentatively TRBD1 (6 bases). Trimming cost V 2 bases and J 3 bases, with 17 bases left between them. CDR3 length equals 17 residues. CDR1 is MDHEN, CDR2 SYDVKM, per germline. CDR3 region: CASSLKFSGAGGNTIYF. Here the CDR3 DNA reads TGTGCCAGCAGTTTAAAGTTTTCGGGGGCGGGTGGAAACACCATATATTTT.

This rearrangement joins TRBV27 to TRBJ1-6; TRBD1 aligns across 9 bases. The CDR3 runs 18 residues. V dropped 2 bases and J dropped 9; count of bases not matched to a gene: 14. CDR1 is MNHEY and CDR2 is SMNVEV in the germline V gene (reference sequence). Here the CDR3 DNA reads TGTGCCAGCAGTTTAAGGGCCCCGGGGGGACAGGGAGGTTCACCCCTCCACTTT. Translating it yields CASSLRAPGGQGGSPLHF.

The rearrangement links TRBV6-5 to TRBJ2-7; D is tentatively TRBD1 or TRBD2 (7 bases each). Trimming stripped 6 bases from V and 1 base from J, with 13 bases between. The germline CDR1 and CDR2 sequences are MNHEY and SVGAGI. The CDR3 totals 14 residues. The CDR3 region is CASRAGQSSYEQYF. The CDR3 bases are TGTGCCAGCAGAGCGGGACAGTCTTCCTACGAGCAGTACTTC.

The chain recombines TRBV5-1 with TRBJ2-5; perhaps D is TRBD1 or TRBD2 (7 bases each). V was trimmed by 1 base and J by 4 bases, leaving 11 bases between them. This CDR3 contains 14 residues. CDR1 is SGHRS and CDR2 is YFSETQ in the germline V gene. The CDR3 DNA reads as TGCGCCAGCAGCTTGACAGGGGAGGGAGAGACCCAGTACTTC. Protein sequence: CASSLTGEGETQYF.

The V call is TRBV25-1, the J call TRBJ1-2; D is possibly TRBD1 (5 bases). CDR1 and CDR2 from the germline V gene are MGHDK and SYGVNS. V was clipped by 7 bases and J by 4 bases, with 22 bases between them. The CDR3 runs 16 residues. The CDR3 loop reads CASMGTLSRDGYGYTF. CDR3 bases: TGTGCCAGCATGGGGACCCTAAGTCGGGACGGCTATGGCTACACCTTC.

The rearrangement joins TRBV4-1 to TRBJ1-2; no reliable D call. There are 16 residues in the CDR3. The germline CDR1 and CDR2 sequences are MGHRA and YSYEKL. V was trimmed by 4 bases and J by 4 bases, leaving 19 bases between them. This CDR3 reads CASSPEPGSLPYGYTF. CDR3 bases: TGCGCCAGCAGCCCTGAACCGGGATCTCTTCCCTATGGCTACACCTTC.

This clone appeared once. The V call is TRBV21-1, the J call TRBJ1-1. TRBV21-1 constitutes a pseudogene. The CDR3 is 13 amino acids. Here the CDR3 DNA reads TGTGCCAGCAGCAGAGAAAAGCGGACTGAAGCTTTCTTT. It is translated as CASSREKRTEAFF.

This chain uses TRBV11-1 with TRBJ2-5, with D perhaps assigned TRBD1 or TRBD2 (5 bases each). Germline-derived CDR1 and CDR2 are SGHAT and FQDESV (reference sequence). CDR3 length equals 13 residues. The V and J ends lost 4 bases and 3 bases respectively, with 9 bases between them. CDR3 sequence reads: CASSSGTKETQYF. In DNA form, the CDR3 reads TGTGCCAGCAGCTCCGGGACCAAAGAGACCCAGTACTTC.

The chain links TRBV27 to TRBJ1-2; no clear D gene. The V end lost 3 bases, the J end lost 5 bases, and 10 bases lay between the germline ends. This CDR3 contains 13 residues. From germline, CDR1 is MNHEY and CDR2 SMNVEV (reference sequence). The DNA of the CDR3 is TGTGCCAGCAGTTTTAAGGGTGTTTATGGCTACACCTTC. This encodes CASSFKGVYGYTF.

This chain links TRBV7-9 with TRBJ1-4; no definite D call. V lost 4 bases to trimming and J lost 8 bases, with 8 bases between them. This CDR3 contains 12 residues. Germline CDR1 SEHNR, CDR2 FQNEAQ (reference sequence). CDR3 in amino acids: CASSSREEKLFF. The CDR3 DNA is TGTGCCAGCAGCTCACGAGAGGAAAAACTGTTTTTT.

The gene calls are TRBV9 and TRBJ1-1; weak D call: TRBD1 (6 bases). Trimming stripped 1 base from V and 1 base from J, with 14 bases between. The CDR3 covers 16 residues. Germline values: CDR1 SGDLS, CDR2 YYNGEE. CDR3 residues: CASSVPLDSRNTEAFF. CDR3 in DNA: TGTGCCAGCAGCGTACCCCTGGACAGTCGGAACACTGAAGCTTTCTTT.

The V gene is TRBV7-9, the J gene TRBJ1-4; D is unresolved. Deletions cut 5 bases from V and 0 bases from J, with 13 bases between. The V gene's germline CDR1 is SEHNR and CDR2 FQNEAQ (reference sequence). This CDR3 spans 16 amino acids. CDR3 nucleotides: TGTGCCAGCAGCCCCATCGGTGGGGCAACTAATGAAAAACTGTTTTTT. This encodes CASSPIGGATNEKLFF.

The chain is built from TRBV6-5 and TRBJ1-1; tentative D call: TRBD1 (6 bases). Germline values: CDR1 MNHEY, CDR2 SVGAGI. V was cut by 10 bases and J by 10 bases, with 16 bases left in between. This CDR3 has 11 residues. CDR3 loop: CATGLRGGAFF. The CDR3 DNA reads as TGTGCCACCGGCCTACGAGGGGGAGCTTTCTTT.

The chain employs TRBV10-3 and TRBJ2-5, with 12 bases aligning to TRBD1. The germline V gene has CDR1 ENHRY and CDR2 SYGVKD. The V and J ends lost 4 bases and 5 bases, in that order; junction bases with no gene match: 8. This CDR3 is 16 amino acids long. The CDR3 DNA is TGTGCCATCAGTGGCCTAGGGGACAGGGGGCTGGAGACCCAGTACTTC. Its translation is CAISGLGDRGLETQYF.

The chain links TRBV11-1 to TRBJ2-7, with D tentatively TRBD2 (5 bases). V lost 5 bases to trimming and J lost 4 bases, with 12 bases between them. CDR3 length: 13 amino acids. The V gene's germline CDR1 is SGHAT and CDR2 FQDESV (reference sequence). The CDR3 is CASSPGREYEQYF. For the CDR3, the DNA is TGTGCCAGCAGCCCCGGACGGGAATACGAGCAGTACTTC. The full variable domain, its missing parts supplied by reference TRBV11-1 and TRBJ2-7, is EAEVAQSPRYKITEKSQAVAFWCDPISGHATLYWYRQILGQGPELLVQFQDESVVDDSQLPKDRFSAERLKGVDSTLKIQPAELGDSAMYLCASSPGREYEQYFGPGTRLTVT.

V gene TRBV4-1 combines with J gene TRBJ1-4, with a tentative D call TRBD1 (5 bases). Germline V gene sequence: CDR1 MGHRA, CDR2 YSYEKL. Trimming removed 1 base from V and 8 bases from J, with 17 bases in between. CDR3 size: 16 residues. As DNA, the CDR3 is TGCGCCAGCAGCCAAGGGAGCAGGCCAGGGAGCGAAAAACTGTTTTTT. Its protein product is CASSQGSRPGSEKLFF.

The J gene is TRBJ1-4, the V gene TRBV4-1; maybe TRBD1 (6 bases). Between the trimmed V and J ends, which lost 7 bases and 8 bases, there was a span of 23 bases. CDR1 and CDR2 from the germline V gene are MGHRA and YSYEKL. This CDR3 region has 16 residues. The CDR3 nucleotides read TGCGCCAGCACTCGCGAACCGGGACAACTGACGGAAAAACTGTTTTTT. This sequence encodes CASTREPGQLTEKLFF.